The clone carrying this T cell receptor beta chain was observed a single time. The data originate from a study of shared clonotypes between healthy human individuals. Sequencing was performed with immunoSEQ multiplex PCR; in TCRdb, only in-frame clones are kept and a portion is missing. The table shows about 2.5 million clones, with just under 95% occurring only once. This CDR3 is built from 14 residues. Germline V lookup: CDR1 SGDLS, CDR2 YYNGEE. Trimming took 0 bases from V and 14 from J, leaving 18 bases between them. V gene TRBV9 combines with J gene TRBJ2-1, with D tentatively TRBD1 (6 bases). The TCR comes from a man in his late teens or twenties in good health. Some clones in this sample may be carry-over from other donors' samples. The sample comprised naive CD4+ T cells from PBMCs. Stated subset: CD45RA+ positively selected. The CDR3 is CASSVEGVAGLKFF. Written as DNA, the CDR3 is TGTGCCAGCAGCGTAGAGGGGGTGGCAGGATTGAAGTTCTTC.